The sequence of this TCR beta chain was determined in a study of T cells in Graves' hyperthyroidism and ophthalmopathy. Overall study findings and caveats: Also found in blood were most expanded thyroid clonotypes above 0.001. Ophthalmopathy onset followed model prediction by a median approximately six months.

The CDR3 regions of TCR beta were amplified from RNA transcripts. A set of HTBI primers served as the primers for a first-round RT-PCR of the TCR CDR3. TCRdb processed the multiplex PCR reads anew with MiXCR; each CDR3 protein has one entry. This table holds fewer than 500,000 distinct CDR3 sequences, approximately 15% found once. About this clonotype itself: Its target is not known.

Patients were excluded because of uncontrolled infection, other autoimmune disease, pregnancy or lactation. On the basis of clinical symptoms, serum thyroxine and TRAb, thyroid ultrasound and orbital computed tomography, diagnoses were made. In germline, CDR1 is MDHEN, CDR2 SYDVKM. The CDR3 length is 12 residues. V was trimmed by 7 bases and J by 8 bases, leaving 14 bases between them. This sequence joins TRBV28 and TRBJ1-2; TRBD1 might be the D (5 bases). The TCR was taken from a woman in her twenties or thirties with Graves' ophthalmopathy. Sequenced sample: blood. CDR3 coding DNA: TGTGCCAGCACCAGTGGACAAGAAGGCTACACCTTC. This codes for CASTSGQEGYTF.